The text below deals with one TCR beta chain. The data originate from a study of blood T cell repertoires in COVID-19. Study summary: COVID-19 samples from acute and convalescent phases originated in the United States, Italy and Spain. Nucleic acid was either cDNA or gDNA, and it came from T cells, B-cell-depleted T cells, or PBMCs.

Original processing methods: Nucleated cell counts were estimated from reference gene primer amplification. The repertoire was sequenced with immunoSEQ multiplex PCR; TCRdb's copy has only in-frame clones and lacks some. V, J and clone size reflect that table, while D and trimming were determined from the DNA. The table records over 45,000 clones, about 75% of them present only once. Sequencing was performed on peripheral blood. The receptor comes from a man aged 45-65 years with active or convalescent COVID-19.

CDR3 sequence (DNA): TGTGCCAGCAGTTACAGGGGGATCGGTCAGCCCCAGCATTTT. Its translation is CASSYRGIGQPQHF. J is TRBJ1-5 and V is TRBV6-5; a possible D gene is TRBD1 (6 bases). CDR1 MNHEY and CDR2 SVGAGI come from the germline V gene. The CDR3 extends over 14 amino acids. The V and J ends lost 2 bases and 6 bases respectively, with 11 bases between them.